Listed below are T cell receptor beta chains from one sample, sequenced in a study of blood T cell repertoires in COVID-19. Clones were sequenced by immunoSEQ multiplex PCR, and TCRdb holds only the in-frame ones, with some missing. The table has hundreds of thousands of clones, 83% seen once. The sample consisted of peripheral blood. These receptors were obtained from a woman aged 30 to 39 with COVID-19, enrolled during active disease. Both conserved end residues are part of each CDR3. Fields, in order: V gene, D gene, clone size, J gene, CDR3 protein, CDR3 DNA. A D gene is named only where the DNA matches it firmly. Rows give clone size only sometimes, using once, few, many, or a class for an expanded clone.

V: TRBV5-1; D: TRBD2; size: once; J: TRBJ2-2; CDR3: CASSYSGLDTGELFF; DNA: TGCGCCAGCAGCTACTCGGGACTAGACACCGGGGAGCTGTTTTTT
V: TRBV5-4; D: TRBD2; size: NA; J: TRBJ2-5; CDR3: CASSPVAGGETQYF; DNA: TGTGCCAGCAGTCCCGTAGCGGGAGGAGAGACCCAGTACTTC
V: TRBV5-8; D: TRBD1; size: NA; J: TRBJ1-1; CDR3: CASSLANRGPLETEAFF; DNA: TGTGCCAGCAGCTTGGCGAACAGGGGGCCGTTGGAGACTGAAGCTTTCTTT
V: TRBV30; D: TRBD1; size: NA; J: TRBJ1-4; CDR3: CAWNRGNNEKLFF; DNA: TGTGCCTGGAACAGGGGGAATAATGAAAAACTGTTTTTT
V: TRBV5-5; D: NA; size: NA; J: TRBJ2-5; CDR3: CASSLLPGQETQYF; DNA: TGTGCCAGCAGCCTATTGCCGGGCCAAGAGACCCAGTACTTC
V: TRBV27; D: TRBD1; size: NA; J: TRBJ1-4; CDR3: CASSPTGTGVINEKLFF; DNA: TGTGCCAGCAGCCCTACCGGGACAGGGGTAATTAATGAAAAACTGTTTTTT
V: TRBV18; D: TRBD1; size: NA; J: TRBJ1-6; CDR3: CASSGTGDNSPLHF; DNA: TGTGCCAGCTCTGGTACAGGGGATAATTCACCCCTCCACTTT
V: TRBV9; D: NA; size: NA; J: TRBJ2-7; CDR3: CASSSPGYEQYF; DNA: TGTGCCAGCAGCTCCCCGGGGTACGAGCAGTACTTC
V: TRBV11-1; D: TRBD1; size: NA; J: TRBJ1-1; CDR3: CASSIRQGAEAFF; DNA: TGTGCCAGCAGCATAAGACAGGGCGCTGAAGCTTTCTTT
V: TRBV19; D: NA; size: once; J: TRBJ1-2; CDR3: CASSMSATRGYTF; DNA: TGTGCCAGTAGTATGTCGGCGACAAGAGGCTACACCTTC
V: TRBV24-1; D: TRBD1; size: NA; J: TRBJ1-1; CDR3: CATRDRVNTEAFF; DNA: TGTGCCACCAGGGACAGGGTGAACACTGAAGCTTTCTTT
V: TRBV30; D: NA; size: once; J: TRBJ2-2; CDR3: CAWSGRRDTGELFF; DNA: TGTGCCTGGAGTGGGCGGCGGGACACCGGGGAGCTGTTTTTT
V: TRBV11-2; D: NA; size: NA; J: TRBJ1-4; CDR3: CASSLTGVRPNEKLFF; DNA: TGTGCCAGCAGCTTAACGGGTGTCAGACCTAATGAAAAACTGTTTTTT
V: TRBV4-3; D: NA; size: NA; J: TRBJ2-3; CDR3: CASSQVEGAQYF; DNA: TGCGCCAGCAGCCAAGTTGAGGGGGCGCAGTATTTT
V: TRBV25-1; D: NA; size: NA; J: TRBJ1-1; CDR3: CASKRQENTEAFF; DNA: TGTGCCAGCAAACGACAGGAGAACACTGAAGCTTTCTTT
V: TRBV10-3; D: NA; size: once; J: TRBJ2-2; CDR3: CAISDWGLGTGELFF; DNA: TGTGCCATCAGTGATTGGGGGCTGGGCACCGGGGAGCTGTTTTTT
V: TRBV30; D: TRBD1; size: NA; J: TRBJ1-6; CDR3: CAWRIRDSSNNSPLHF; DNA: TGTGCCTGGAGGATCCGGGACAGCTCTAATAATTCACCCCTCCACTTT
V: TRBV10-3; D: NA; size: once; J: TRBJ2-5; CDR3: CAISESKVASGQTQYF; DNA: TGTGCCATCAGTGAGTCAAAAGTGGCGTCAGGTCAGACCCAGTACTTC
V: TRBV3-1/TRBV3-2; D: NA; size: NA; J: TRBJ2-4; CDR3: CASSRGPRGNIQYF; DNA: TGTGCCAGCAGCCGAGGCCCAAGAGGAAACATTCAGTACTTC
V: TRBV18; D: NA; size: NA; J: TRBJ1-4; CDR3: CASSPYQATNEKLFF; DNA: TGTGCCAGCTCGCCCTACCAAGCAACTAATGAAAAACTGTTTTTT
V: TRBV28; D: TRBD1; size: NA; J: TRBJ1-5; CDR3: CASSRDRIGGQPQHF; DNA: TGTGCCAGCAGTCGGGACAGGATAGGAGGTCAGCCCCAGCATTTT
V: TRBV6-5; D: TRBD2; size: NA; J: TRBJ2-7; CDR3: CASSRLAGKYEQYF; DNA: TGTGCCAGCAGTCGACTAGCGGGGAAGTACGAGCAGTACTTC
V: TRBV7-9; D: TRBD1; size: NA; J: TRBJ2-7; CDR3: CASSLWTGFSYEQYF; DNA: TGTGCCAGCAGCTTATGGACAGGCTTCTCCTACGAGCAGTACTTC
V: TRBV15; D: TRBD1; size: NA; J: TRBJ1-2; CDR3: CATSGLNRGNYGYTF; DNA: TGTGCCACCAGCGGCCTTAACAGGGGGAACTATGGCTACACCTTC
V: TRBV5-4; D: TRBD2; size: once; J: TRBJ2-5; CDR3: CASSLGLAGGKETQYF; DNA: TGTGCCAGCAGCTTAGGACTAGCGGGGGGAAAGGAGACCCAGTACTTC
V: TRBV19; D: TRBD1; size: NA; J: TRBJ1-2; CDR3: CASRIQGNYGYTF; DNA: TGTGCCAGTAGAATACAGGGGAACTATGGCTACACCTTC